One and the same sample provided the 22 T cell receptor beta chains below, sequenced in a study of T cell responses to AZD1222 COVID-19 vaccine. Using immunoSEQ multiplex PCR, the repertoire was profiled, and TCRdb retains in-frame clones only, with some absent. The data contain 150,000 or so clones, just under 95% of them seen just once; the ten biggest clones take up approximately 4.8%. The sample was peripheral blood, taken on day 0 of AZD1222 vaccination. All receptors come from an adult in good health.

The rearrangement links TRBV28 to TRBJ2-2; 7 positions match TRBD1. Germline loops: CDR1 MDHEN, CDR2 SYDVKM. V dropped 3 bases and J dropped 6; count of bases not matched to a gene: 7. The CDR3 sequence is 15 residues long. CDR3 loop: CASSLGSQGAGELFF. In nucleotides, the CDR3 is TGTGCCAGCAGTTTGGGCAGTCAGGGGGCCGGGGAGCTGTTTTTT.

This chain uses TRBV15 with TRBJ1-6, with D possibly being TRBD1 (5 bases). The CDR3 runs 13 residues. V lost 5 bases to trimming and J lost 10 bases, with 12 bases between them. Germline-derived CDR1 and CDR2 are LNHNV and YYDKDF (reference sequence). This chain's CDR3 is CATSGGSESPLHF. In nucleotides, the CDR3 is TGTGCCACCAGCGGGGGGAGTGAATCACCCCTCCACTTT.

V and J are TRBV15 and TRBJ2-1, with D possibly TRBD1 on 5 matching bases. Germline-derived CDR1 and CDR2 are LNHNV and YYDKDF (reference sequence). The CDR3 runs 14 residues. V was pared by 2 bases and J by 7 bases, with 12 bases between. The CDR3 is CATSRHGNRNEQFF. DNA of the CDR3: TGTGCCACCAGCAGACACGGAAACAGGAATGAGCAGTTCTTC.

This rearrangement joins TRBV4-2 to TRBJ1-2, with D perhaps TRBD1 (6 bases). V was clipped by 0 bases and J by 8 bases, with 22 bases between them. CDR3 length equals 17 residues. Germline CDR1 and CDR2: LGHNA and YNFKEQ. The CDR3 spells CASSQESGEAALRGYTF. In DNA form, the CDR3 reads TGTGCCAGCAGCCAAGAGTCAGGGGAGGCCGCTTTGCGGGGCTACACCTTC.

The CDR3 sequence is CATSATSAYNEQFF. The CDR3 nucleotides read TGTGCCACCAGTGCGACTAGCGCTTACAATGAGCAGTTCTTC. The V call is TRBV24-1, the J call TRBJ2-1; 8 bases align to TRBD2. V lost 5 bases, J lost 4 bases, and 3 bases stayed unmatched. The CDR3 is 14 residues long. Germline V lookup: CDR1 KGHDR, CDR2 SFDVKD.

The rearrangement links TRBV29-1 to TRBJ2-7, with TRBD2 identical over 14 bases. This CDR3 spans 15 amino acids. Germline CDR1 reads SQVTM; CDR2 reads ANQGSEA. V was pared by 6 bases and J by 3 bases, with 7 bases of the junction left unmatched. In DNA, the CDR3 is TGCAGCGTCTCCGGGACTAGCGGGAGAATCTACGAGCAGTACTTC. The encoded protein is CSVSGTSGRIYEQYF.

This chain uses TRBV10-3 with TRBJ1-1; 12 bases align to TRBD1. The length of the CDR3 is 15 residues. CDR1 is ENHRY and CDR2 is SYGVKD in the germline V gene. V lost 6 bases to trimming and J lost 3 bases; unmatched junction nucleotides: 5. The CDR3 loop is CAIRGTGGAYTEAFF. The DNA of the CDR3 is TGTGCCATCAGGGGGACAGGGGGCGCATACACTGAAGCTTTCTTT.

The chain combines TRBV10-3 with TRBJ1-2, with D maybe TRBD1 (5 bases). The CDR3 covers 16 residues. With 3 bases removed from V and 0 bases from J, the gap between germline ends came to 14 bases. Per germline, CDR1 ENHRY and CDR2 SYGVKD. This CDR3 is CAISEPGREANYGYTF. CDR3 DNA sequence: TGTGCCATCAGTGAACCGGGACGGGAAGCTAACTATGGCTACACCTTC.

The genes are TRBV25-1 and TRBJ1-1; D unresolved. CDR3 size: 14 residues. Germline lookup yields CDR1 MGHDK and CDR2 SYGVNS. V shed 2 bases and J shed 4 bases, with 11 bases lying between them. The CDR3 region has the DNA TGTGCCAGCAGTGAAATCCGATCGGGCACTGAAGCTTTCTTT. Encoded protein: CASSEIRSGTEAFF.

This rearrangement joins TRBV3-1 (or the pseudogene TRBV3-2) to TRBJ2-5; D remains unclear. Germline V gives CDR1 LGHDT, CDR2 YNNKEL (reference sequence). This CDR3 is 14 amino acids long. Trimming took off 3 bases at V and 0 bases at J, with 8 bases between the two ends. The CDR3 reads CASSHRLYQETQYF. CDR3 DNA: TGTGCCAGCAGCCATCGACTGTACCAAGAGACCCAGTACTTC.

This clone was found a few times. The chain carries TRBV27 and TRBJ2-7, with D unresolved. V dropped 6 bases and J dropped 3 bases, with 12 bases sitting between them. CDR1 is MNHEY, CDR2 SMNVEV, per germline (reference sequence). The CDR3 length is 13 residues. In nucleotides, the CDR3 is TGTGCCAGCAGGGGGTGGAGCGTCTACGAGCAGTACTTC. Its protein product is CASRGWSVYEQYF.

V usage is TRBV28 and J usage is TRBJ1-5; D may be TRBD1 (5 bases). The germline V and J ends were trimmed by 6 bases and 6 bases, with 18 bases remaining between them. The CDR3 sequence is 15 residues long. Germline V gene data show CDR1 as MDHEN and CDR2 as SYDVKM. CDR3 loop: CASSFRGDSSQPQHF. CDR3 DNA sequence: TGTGCCAGCAGCTTCCGGGGGGATTCAAGTCAGCCCCAGCATTTT.

V usage is TRBV9 and J usage is TRBJ1-6; 8 bases agree with TRBD1. The CDR3 length is 16 residues. Germline V lookup: CDR1 SGDLS, CDR2 YYNGEE. J gave up 7 bases and V 2 bases, and 8 bases lay outside the gene matches. The CDR3 sequence is CASSVTDRGSNSPLHF. CDR3 nucleotides: TGTGCCAGCAGCGTCACCGACAGGGGATCAAATTCACCCCTCCACTTT. Looking up the rest from reference TRBV9 and TRBJ1-6 gives the full variable domain: DSGVTQTPKHLITATGQRVTLRCSPRSGDLSVYWYQQSLDQGLQFLIQYYNGEERAKGNILERFSAQQFPDLHSELNLSSLELGDSALYFCASSVTDRGSNSPLHFGNGTRLTVT.

A single count supports this clone. The chain has TRBV6-5 and TRBJ1-1, with TRBD1 matching 9 bases. The V and J ends lost 0 bases and 4 bases, in that order; junction bases with no gene match: 3. Looked up from germline, CDR1 is MNHEY and CDR2 is SVGAGI. This CDR3 is 15 amino acids long. The CDR3 spells CASSYSPTGGTEAFF. CDR3 bases: TGTGCCAGCAGTTACTCCCCGACAGGGGGCACTGAAGCTTTCTTT.

Here the CDR3 DNA reads TGTGCCAGCAGCTTGGGGGAGGGTAGCAATCAGCCCCAGCATTTT. It is translated as CASSLGEGSNQPQHF. The chain combines TRBV5-4 with TRBJ1-5; no clear D gene. This CDR3 region has 15 residues. Germline V gives CDR1 SGHNT, CDR2 YYREEE (reference sequence). Trimming cost V 0 bases and J 0 bases, with 7 bases left between them. The full variable domain, completed using reference TRBV5-4 and TRBJ1-5, is ETGVTQSPTHLIKTRGQQVTLRCSSQSGHNTVSWYQQALGQGPQFIFQYYREEENGRGNFPPRFSGLQFPNYSSELNVNALELDDSALYLCASSLGEGSNQPQHFGDGTRLSIL.

This clone showed up just once. CDR3 in DNA: TGTGCCAGCTCACCCGGACAGGGCTACGCAACTAATGAAAAACTGTTTTTT. It codes for CASSPGQGYATNEKLFF. This chain connects TRBV18 to TRBJ1-4; TRBD1 matches 8 bases. The CDR3 length is 17 residues. J was trimmed by 0 bases and V by 3 bases; bases with no gene match: 6. Germline CDR1 reads KGHSH; CDR2 reads LQKENI.

A remark on this clone: This specimen includes other DNA sequences encoding the same CDR3. The V call is TRBV3-1 (or the pseudogene TRBV3-2), the J call TRBJ2-7; no firm D call. The CDR3 runs to 14 residues. V shed 1 base and J shed 0 bases, with 7 bases lying between them. Per germline, CDR1 LGHDT and CDR2 YNNKEL (reference sequence). The CDR3 sequence: CASSQGYSSYEQYF. Here the CDR3 DNA reads TGTGCCAGCAGCCAAGGGTACAGCTCCTACGAGCAGTACTTC.

The CDR3 sequence: CASSPYNGETQYF. The CDR3 DNA reads TGTGCCAGCAGCCCATACAACGGAGAGACCCAGTACTTC. This rearrangement joins TRBV11-2 to TRBJ2-5, with unresolved D. V lost 5 bases and J lost 4, with 11 bases in between. CDR3 length: 13 residues. Germline-derived CDR1 and CDR2 are SGHAT and FQNNGV.

CDR3: CSVEGAAQGPYNEQFF. Here the CDR3 DNA reads TGCAGCGTTGAAGGGGCAGCCCAAGGCCCCTACAATGAGCAGTTCTTC. The chain joins TRBV29-1 to TRBJ2-1; unclear D gene. The CDR3 runs to 16 residues. Trimming shortened V by 1 base and J by 2 bases, and 15 bases separated the two germline ends. The germline V gene has CDR1 SQVTM and CDR2 ANQGSEA.

This chain links TRBV18 with TRBJ2-6; 7 nucleotides align to TRBD1. This CDR3 is built from 15 residues. Germline trimming cut 3 bases from V and 2 bases from J; bases unmatched to any gene: 1. The germline gives CDR1 KGHSH, CDR2 LQKENI. CDR3 in amino acids: CASSPTGTGANVLTF. The CDR3 DNA follows: TGTGCCAGCTCACCGACAGGGACTGGGGCCAACGTCCTGACTTTC.

V is TRBV10-3 and J is TRBJ2-7; the match to TRBD1 covers 8 bases. The CDR3 is 14 residues long. The V gene's germline CDR1 is ENHRY and CDR2 SYGVKD. The junction had 10 bases not matched to a gene; V was cut back by 6 bases and J by 6 bases. The CDR3 sequence: CAIRTGQGSFEQYF. The CDR3, as DNA: TGTGCCATCAGGACTGGACAGGGTAGTTTCGAGCAGTACTTC.

This clone was detected once. This chain links TRBV2 with TRBJ2-1; possibly TRBD2 for D (5 bases). Germline V gene data show CDR1 as SNHLY and CDR2 as FYNNEI. CDR3 length: 15 residues. The V and J ends lost 3 bases and 5 bases respectively, with 14 bases between them. The CDR3 is CASSDSSGGDNEQFF. DNA for the CDR3: TGTGCCAGCAGTGACTCGAGCGGAGGCGACAATGAGCAGTTCTTC. The whole variable domain, remainder taken from reference TRBV2 and TRBJ2-1, is EPEVTQTPSHQVTQMGQEVILRCVPISNHLYFYWYRQILGQKVEFLVSFYNNEISEKSEIFDDQFSVERPDGSNFTLKIRSTKLEDSAMYFCASSDSSGGDNEQFFGPGTRLTVL.